This record looks at one T cell receptor (beta chain) sequence and its context. This sample was taken from a study of blood T cell repertoires in COVID-19. The wider study: From the United States, Italy and Spain came samples of acute and convalescent COVID-19. The cDNA or gDNA used as material had been derived from T cells, B-cell-depleted T cells, or PBMCs.

In the original workflow: Reference gene primer amplification in the assay estimated nucleated cell counts. Profiled with immunoSEQ multiplex PCR; TCRdb holds only in-frame clones, not every one. That table gives V, J and clone size, and the DNA gave D and trimming. The data hold around 270,000 clones, with over 80% observed a single time. Germline loops: CDR1 SGHKS, CDR2 YYEKEE (reference sequence). The CDR3 spans 11 residues. The V gene lost 3 bases and the J gene lost 7 bases, with 8 bases spanning the gap. The sequenced sample consisted of peripheral blood. This chain links TRBV5-5 with TRBJ2-7; D gene uncertain. The clonotype was recovered from a middle-aged woman who had recovered from COVID-19. In DNA form, the CDR3 reads TGTGCCAGCAGCTCGCCCGGGGAGCAGTACTTC. It encodes CASSSPGEQYF.